A selection of T cell receptor beta chains follows, all from one sample in a study of identical twins. From the 5' RACE reads, TCRdb called clonotypes with MiXCR, one entry per CDR3 protein. This table has hundreds of thousands of distinct CDR3 sequences, roughly an eighth appearing once. This same sample was also taken into another study, of yellow fever vaccine responses in identical twins.

Sample: CD8+ T cells sorted from blood. Receptors originate from a woman aged 18-30 years in good health. CDR3s include the opening cysteine and the closing phenylalanine or tryptophan. Each record gives: D gene, J gene, V gene, clone size, CDR3 protein, CDR3 DNA. The D gene is left open where the match is weak. Expanded clones get a size class; other rows say once, few or many, or leave the size out.

D: -
J: TRBJ2-3
V: TRBV10-3
size: many
CDR3: CAISEDEDTQYF
DNA: TGTGCCATCAGTGAGGACGAAGATACGCAGTATTTT

D: -
J: TRBJ2-2
V: TRBV7-2
size: -
CDR3: CASSLVIEINTGELFF
DNA: TGTGCCAGCAGCTTAGTTATAGAAATCAACACCGGGGAGCTGTTTTTT

D: -
J: TRBJ2-1
V: TRBV27
size: few
CDR3: CASSKGGGWNEQFF
DNA: TGTGCCAGCAGTAAGGGGGGAGGCTGGAATGAGCAGTTCTTC

D: -
J: TRBJ2-5
V: TRBV3-1
size: -
CDR3: CASSQEWDWVTWQETQYF
DNA: TGTGCCAGCAGCCAAGAGTGGGATTGGGTCACCTGGCAAGAGACCCAGTACTTC

D: -
J: TRBJ2-3
V: TRBV7-6
size: few
CDR3: CASSSRQATVDTQYF
DNA: TGTGCCAGCAGCTCTAGACAGGCAACGGTGGATACGCAGTATTTT

D: -
J: TRBJ2-1
V: TRBV6-5
size: -
CDR3: CASSYTENNEQFF
DNA: TGTGCCAGCAGTTATACAGAAAACAATGAGCAGTTCTTC

D: TRBD2
J: TRBJ2-2
V: TRBV20-1
size: few
CDR3: CSARDRDYSHGLAPSPDTGELFF
DNA: TGCAGTGCTAGAGATCGTGATTACTCTCACGGACTAGCCCCCTCTCCGGACACCGGGGAGCTGTTTTTT

D: -
J: TRBJ1-2
V: TRBV5-5
size: -
CDR3: CASSLEGGSLYGYTF
DNA: TGTGCCAGCAGCTTGGAGGGCGGCAGCCTCTATGGCTACACCTTC

D: TRBD1
J: TRBJ2-2
V: TRBV7-7
size: few
CDR3: CASQQGTGNTGELFF
DNA: TGTGCCAGCCAACAGGGGACAGGGAACACCGGGGAGCTGTTTTTT

D: -
J: TRBJ2-5
V: TRBV7-9
size: -
CDR3: CASSRGGQETQYF
DNA: TGTGCCAGCAGCCGTGGAGGCCAAGAGACCCAGTACTTC

D: TRBD2
J: TRBJ2-1
V: TRBV4-1
size: -
CDR3: CASSPSGAPAYNEQFF
DNA: TGCGCCAGCAGCCCTAGCGGGGCCCCAGCCTACAATGAGCAGTTCTTC

D: TRBD1
J: TRBJ2-4
V: TRBV28
size: few
CDR3: CASSLPRDRVTKNIQYF
DNA: TGTGCCAGCAGCCTCCCCCGGGACAGGGTTACCAAAAACATTCAGTACTTC

D: TRBD1
J: TRBJ1-2
V: TRBV9
size: few
CDR3: CASTHEIDWDSNYGYTF
DNA: TGTGCCAGCACCCACGAAATAGATTGGGACAGCAACTATGGCTACACCTTC

D: -
J: TRBJ2-3
V: TRBV5-5
size: -
CDR3: CASSSSVTDTQYF
DNA: TGTGCCAGCAGCTCTTCCGTCACAGATACGCAGTATTTT

D: -
J: TRBJ2-7
V: TRBV2
size: many
CDR3: CASSGGYYEQYF
DNA: TGTGCCAGCAGTGGGGGATACTACGAGCAGTACTTC

D: -
J: TRBJ1-2
V: TRBV12-3/TRBV12-4
size: few
CDR3: CASSSGSGYTF
DNA: TGTGCCAGCAGTTCAGGGTCCGGCTACACCTTC

D: TRBD1
J: TRBJ2-1
V: TRBV2
size: -
CDR3: CASSTGTGPSSYNEQFF
DNA: TGTGCCAGCAGCACCGGGACAGGGCCTAGCTCCTACAATGAGCAGTTCTTC

D: -
J: TRBJ2-3
V: TRBV4-1
size: many
CDR3: CASSLLITDTQYF
DNA: TGCGCCAGCAGCCTCTTGATTACAGATACGCAGTATTTT

D: -
J: TRBJ1-2
V: TRBV12-3/TRBV12-4
size: -
CDR3: CASSPATASYGYTF
DNA: TGTGCCAGCAGCCCTGCCACAGCGTCCTATGGCTACACCTTC

D: -
J: TRBJ1-1
V: TRBV7-3
size: few
CDR3: CASSLAHSAEAFF
DNA: TGTGCCAGCAGCTTAGCCCATTCGGCTGAAGCTTTCTTT

D: -
J: TRBJ1-1
V: TRBV12-3/TRBV12-4
size: -
CDR3: CASSHRGNTDEAFF
DNA: TGTGCCAGCAGCCATCGGGGGAACACCGATGAAGCTTTCTTT

D: -
J: TRBJ2-2
V: TRBV5-4
size: -
CDR3: CAIGLGLGGLFVVELFF
DNA: TGTGCCATCGGCTTGGGGCTGGGGGGTCTCTTCGTCGTGGAGCTGTTTTTT